Included here is one TCR beta chain sequence, with context. The CDR3 extends over 16 amino acids. The V gene's germline CDR1 is LNHNV and CDR2 YYDKDF (reference sequence). V lost 3 bases and J 3 bases, leaving 17 bases between the germline ends. Participants reported their clinical history, and cohort assignment relied on those reports. Recovered Cohort 3 donors showed two negative PCRs, clearance, or symptom resolution. The data belong to a study of blood T cell repertoires in COVID-19. Whole-study context: Sample material is recorded as cDNA or gDNA derived from T cells, B-cell-depleted T cells, or PBMCs.

In the authors' methods: Amplification of reference gene primers was used by the study to estimate nucleated cell counts. Generated by immunoSEQ multiplex PCR, the TCRdb table keeps only in-frame clones and is missing some. The D gene and trimming were derived from the DNA, and the V and J assignments and clone size from that table. The sample includes roughly 300,000 clones, more than 75% of them seen just once. The chain has TRBV15 and TRBJ1-1, with D maybe TRBD1 (5 bases). The TCR comes from a woman aged 30 to 39 who had recovered from COVID-19. The specimen sequenced was PBMCs or T cells enriched from blood (not recorded which). CDR3 region: CATSRGGNKVHTEAFF. CDR3 sequence (DNA): TGTGCCACCAGCAGGGGGGGAAACAAGGTGCACACTGAAGCTTTCTTT.